This T cell receptor (beta chain) was sequenced for a study of T-cell reconstitution after alpha-beta-depleted transplantation in children. It was with unique molecular identifiers that the TCRbeta library was prepared. One entry per CDR3 protein, called by TCRdb with MiXCR from the PCR reads. Of around 800,000 distinct CDR3 sequences in the sample, approximately 15% are singletons; the top ten hold around 5.3%. This CDR3 is 13 amino acids long. The V and J ends lost 2 bases and 3 bases respectively, with 5 bases between them. The V gene's germline CDR1 is MNHNS and CDR2 SASEGT. This chain uses TRBV6-1 with TRBJ1-5; D uncertain. This TCR was recovered from a male patient younger than 18 who had a stem cell transplant for acute lymphoblastic leukemia, so the T cells may come from the graft donor. The starting material was PBMCs, mostly from graft donor cells, obtained 360 days after TCRalphabeta/CD19-depleted stem cell transplant. The CDR3 region is CASSEQINQPQHF. The CDR3 DNA reads as TGTGCCAGCAGTGAACAAATCAATCAGCCCCAGCATTTT.